The clone carrying this T cell receptor (beta chain) was seen a handful of times. There are 15 residues in the CDR3. The J segment lost 1 base and the V segment lost 7 bases, leaving 5 bases of the junction unmatched. The germline CDR1 and CDR2 sequences are MNHEY and SMNVEV (reference sequence). This entry belongs to a study of T-cell reconstitution after alpha-beta-depleted transplantation in children. Unique molecular identifiers were incorporated into the prepared TCRbeta library. TCRdb passed the PCR reads through MiXCR, listing each CDR3 protein once. Here the sample spans over 400,000 distinct CDR3 sequences, approximately 13% being singletons.

The TCR originated in a human donor who donated a stem cell graft to a child with combined immunodeficiency. The sequences come from PBMCs from the stem cell graft donor, collected from the stem cell graft. J is TRBJ2-5 and V is TRBV27; 11 positions match TRBD1. This CDR3 is CASKPGQGVQETQYF. CDR3 DNA: TGTGCCAGCAAACCGGGACAGGGGGTCCAAGAGACCCAGTACTTC.